The source of this T cell receptor beta chain is a study of OX40 agonist ivuxolimab in advanced cancers. As for the study in general: Ivuxolimab was delivered to patients intravenously every 2 weeks at doses spanning 0.01 to 10 mg/kg. Under the entry rules, prior anti-PD-1, anti-PD-L1 or anti-CTLA-4 therapy was allowed, and roughly 43% had some.

TCRdb keeps only in-frame clones here, not all; method: immunoSEQ multiplex PCR. This table has 72,000 or so clones, roughly 87% appearing once. As regards this clone: Antigen: not known.

General study results and limits: In the expanded peripheral T cells, antigen specificity was never determined.

Germline CDR1 is SGHDN and CDR2 is FVKESK. Deletions cut 0 bases from V and 1 base from J, with 6 bases between. This CDR3 is built from 15 residues. This clonotype originated in an adult with an advanced solid tumor such as melanoma, head and neck, liver or kidney cancer. This sequence joins TRBV14 and TRBJ2-2; D not resolved. The sample consisted of CD4+ or CD8+ T cells sorted from blood, taken in a trial of the OX40 agonist ivuxolimab. In DNA form, the CDR3 reads TGTGCCAGCAGCCAAGATAGGCTGAACACCGGGGAGCTGTTTTTT. Amino acid sequence: CASSQDRLNTGELFF.